This TCR beta chain came from a study of blood T cell repertoires in COVID-19. Study-wide context: COVID-19 samples from acute and convalescent phases originated in the United States, Italy and Spain.

Details on this clone: The junction and the germline gene differ at one end; a read error may be behind it.

The CDR3 loop spans 12 amino acids. Germline assignment: CDR1 PRHDT and CDR2 FYEKMQ (reference sequence). Sequencing used immunoSEQ multiplex PCR; TCRdb keeps in-frame clones, though not all of them. The sample contains 100,000 to 120,000 clones, about nine tenths of which appear only once. The chain uses TRBV13 and TRBJ2-1; TRBD2 matches 8 bases. Material: peripheral blood. The TCR sequence derives from a woman aged 45-65 years with acute or convalescent COVID-19. CDR3 nucleotides: TGTGCCAGCAGCTTACTACTTAGCGGGATGATCTTC. Translating it yields CASSLLLSGMIF.